By sample share, the clone carrying this TCR beta chain is medium-sized (0.01 to 0.1%). Its antigen is undetermined. One entry per CDR3 protein, called by TCRdb with MiXCR from the reads. This repertoire shows fewer than 9,500 distinct CDR3 sequences, about 18% found once; its top ten account for more than 3.5%. These data originate in a study of liver allograft versus peripheral blood T cells. About the research overall: T cell receptor repertoires in transplanted livers were compared with those in recipients' peripheral blood.

Regarding the study as a whole: Reportedly, liver allograft T cell receptor repertoires differed from peripheral blood ones.

The clonotype originates from a human patient who had a liver transplant. Some T cells may trace back to the graft donor.

CDR3 protein: CATSDEGTNEQFF. In nucleotides, the CDR3 is TGTGCCACCAGTGATGAGGGTACGAATGAGCAGTTCTTC. The V gene is TRBV24-1, the J gene TRBJ2-1, with TRBD2 as a possible D gene (5 bases). Germline V lookup: CDR1 KGHDR, CDR2 SFDVKD. This CDR3 has 13 residues. V lost 3 bases and J lost 7, with 9 bases in between.